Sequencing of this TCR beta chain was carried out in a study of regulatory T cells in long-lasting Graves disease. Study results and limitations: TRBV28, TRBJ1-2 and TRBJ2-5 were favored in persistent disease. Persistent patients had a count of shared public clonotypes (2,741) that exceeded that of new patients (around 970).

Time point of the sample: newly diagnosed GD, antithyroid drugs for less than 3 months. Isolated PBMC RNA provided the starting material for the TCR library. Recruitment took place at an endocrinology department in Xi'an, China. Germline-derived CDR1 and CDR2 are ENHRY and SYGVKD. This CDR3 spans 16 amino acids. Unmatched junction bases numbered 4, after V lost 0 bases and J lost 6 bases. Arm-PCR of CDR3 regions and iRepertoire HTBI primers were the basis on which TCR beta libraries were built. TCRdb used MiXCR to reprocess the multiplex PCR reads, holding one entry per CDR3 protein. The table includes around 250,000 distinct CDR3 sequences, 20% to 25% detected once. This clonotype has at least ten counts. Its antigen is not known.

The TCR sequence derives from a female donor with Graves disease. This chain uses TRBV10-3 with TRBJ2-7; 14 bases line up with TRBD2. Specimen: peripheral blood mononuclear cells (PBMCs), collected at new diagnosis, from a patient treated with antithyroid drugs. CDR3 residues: CAISESFGLAGGEQYF. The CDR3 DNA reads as TGTGCCATCAGTGAGTCTTTTGGACTAGCGGGAGGCGAGCAGTACTTC.